These 32 T cell receptor beta chains were all obtained from the same sample, sequenced in a study of cytomegalovirus exposure and HLA in healthy donors. It was with 60 Vbeta and 13 Jbeta primers that the PCR ran. This table comes from immunoSEQ multiplex PCR, and its TCRdb copy is limited to in-frame clones, with some not included. Of 90,000 to 150,000 clones listed, more than 60% are singletons. Input material: PBMCs. These receptors originate from a man aged 40-55 years in good health and CMV-seropositive.

This clone was seen only once. This chain joins TRBV28 and TRBJ2-7, with D maybe TRBD2 (5 bases). The length of the CDR3 is 12 residues. The V end lost 1 base, the J end lost 4 bases, and 5 bases lay between the germline ends. Germline assignment: CDR1 MDHEN and CDR2 SYDVKM. In DNA form, the CDR3 reads TGTGCCAGCAGTTTATTAGCGTACGAGCAGTACTTC. Amino acid sequence: CASSLLAYEQYF.

This clone showed up just once. The chain couples TRBV5-4 to TRBJ2-5, with 7 bases identical to TRBD1. V lost 7 bases, J lost 0 bases, and 9 bases stayed unmatched. Germline CDR1 is SGHNT and CDR2 is YYREEE (reference sequence). The CDR3 totals 15 residues. CDR3 DNA sequence: TGTGCCAGCGCAGGAAAGGGACAGCACCAAGAGACCCAGTACTTC. Translation: CASAGKGQHQETQYF.

This clone appeared a few times. The chain carries TRBV4-3 and TRBJ2-3; 7 positions agree with TRBD2. Germline CDR1 is LGHNA and CDR2 is YSLEER. The V gene end was trimmed by 0 bases and the J gene end by 0 bases; junction bases not matched to a gene: 12. The CDR3 contains 19 residues. The CDR3 protein is CASSQDPPRGLTSTDTQYF. The CDR3 bases are TGCGCCAGCAGCCAAGACCCTCCCCGGGGACTAACTAGCACAGATACGCAGTATTTT.

This clone turned up a few times. V and J are TRBV7-2 and TRBJ2-7; the D gene is possibly TRBD2 (5 bases). Germline CDR1 is SGHTA and CDR2 is FQGNSA. Trimming removed 3 bases from V and 1 base from J, with 7 bases in between. The CDR3 extends over 13 amino acids. The CDR3 DNA reads TGTGCCAGCAGCTTCGGGGTTTCCTACGAGCAGTACTTC. Translating it yields CASSFGVSYEQYF.

The chain uses TRBV2 and TRBJ1-6, with D possibly TRBD1 on 6 matching bases. The CDR3 sequence is 15 residues long. In germline, CDR1 is SNHLY, CDR2 FYNNEI. Trimming left V 3 bases short and J 6 bases short, with 12 bases between. CDR3 loop: CASSEQGPSNSPLHF. The CDR3, as DNA: TGTGCCAGCAGTGAGCAGGGGCCCAGTAATTCACCCCTCCACTTT.

The chain joins TRBV7-2 to TRBJ2-3, with TRBD2 matching 7 bases. J lost 4 bases, V lost 5 bases, and 9 bases had no gene match. This CDR3 is built from 15 residues. Germline V gene data show CDR1 as SGHTA and CDR2 as FQGNSA. DNA of the CDR3: TGTGCCAGCAGCCCGCGGACTAGGGGCGCAGATACGCAGTATTTT. Translation gives CASSPRTRGADTQYF.

The genes are TRBV4-3 and TRBJ2-1; a weak D match, TRBD2 (6 bases). The CDR3 totals 17 residues. The germline V gene has CDR1 LGHNA and CDR2 YSLEER. V lost 4 bases, J lost 0 bases, and 16 bases lay in between. The chain's CDR3 is CASSRGGSGSSYNEQFF. CDR3 coding DNA: TGCGCCAGCAGCCGTGGGGGTAGCGGATCCTCCTACAATGAGCAGTTCTTC.

V and J are TRBV6-5 and TRBJ2-3; D is unresolved. This CDR3 has 14 residues. Trimming removed 0 bases at V and 4 bases at J, with 8 bases between. Germline V CDR1 and CDR2: MNHEY, SVGAGI. The CDR3 bases are TGTGCCAGCAGTTACTCTACTCGGGCAGATACGCAGTATTTT. Translated: CASSYSTRADTQYF.

This rearrangement joins TRBV2 to TRBJ2-5; 7 bases are a match to TRBD1. Germline values: CDR1 SNHLY, CDR2 FYNNEI. The CDR3 has 13 residues. Trimming at V came to 7 bases and at J to 3 bases, leaving 5 bases not matched to a gene. The CDR3 protein is CASKKGAEETQYF. In DNA, the CDR3 is TGTGCCAGCAAGAAGGGGGCGGAAGAGACCCAGTACTTC.

This chain uses TRBV5-1 with TRBJ2-2; 11 bases map to TRBD1. This CDR3 region has 17 residues. The V gene's germline CDR1 is SGHRS and CDR2 YFSETQ. V was pared by 0 bases and J by 2 bases, with 3 bases of the junction left unmatched. CDR3 amino acids: CASSLAGTGGNTGELFF. DNA of the CDR3: TGCGCCAGCAGCTTGGCCGGGACAGGGGGTAACACCGGGGAGCTGTTTTTT.

The rearrangement joins TRBV5-1 to TRBJ2-5; 8 nucleotides line up with TRBD1. CDR3 size: 15 residues. Germline values: CDR1 SGHRS, CDR2 YFSETQ. Losses at the gene ends were 0 bases for V and 1 base for J; bases not matched to a gene: 2. The CDR3 loop reads CASSLDRGSQETQYF. DNA of the CDR3: TGCGCCAGCAGCTTGGACAGGGGGTCCCAAGAGACCCAGTACTTC.

This clone has more than one count but fewer than ten. The V gene is TRBV28, the J gene TRBJ1-1, with 8 bases matching TRBD1. Trimming cost V 9 bases and J 1 base; bases outside gene matches: 10. The CDR3 runs to 15 residues. Germline loops: CDR1 MDHEN, CDR2 SYDVKM. In DNA form, the CDR3 reads TGTGCCAGTTTTTCTCAGGGGGCAGGGAACACTGAAGCTTTCTTT. Protein: CASFSQGAGNTEAFF.

The chain combines TRBV4-3 with TRBJ2-7, with 11 bases matching TRBD2. V lost 4 bases, J lost 3 bases, and 14 bases stayed unmatched. Germline V CDR1 and CDR2: LGHNA, YSLEER. The CDR3 loop spans 18 amino acids. The CDR3 protein is CASSREKLAGGVNYEQYF. DNA of the CDR3: TGCGCCAGCAGCCGTGAGAAGTTAGCGGGAGGGGTTAACTACGAGCAGTACTTC.

This sequence joins TRBV7-9 and TRBJ2-2, with 14 nucleotides matching TRBD2. Trimming cost V 8 bases and J 5 bases; bases outside gene matches: 4. The CDR3 extends over 15 amino acids. Per the germline V gene, CDR1 is SEHNR and CDR2 is FQNEAQ (reference sequence). In DNA form, the CDR3 reads TGTGCCAGCGGACTAGCGGGAGGTGGAACCGGGGAGCTGTTTTTT. Protein sequence: CASGLAGGGTGELFF.

This clone was found a few times. The rearrangement uses TRBV5-3 and TRBJ2-5, with a possible D match to TRBD1 (5 bases). TRBV5-3 is annotated as an ORF whose role is uncertain. Between the trimmed V and J ends, which lost 2 bases and 5 bases, there was a span of 16 bases. This CDR3 is 15 amino acids long. The CDR3 sequence is CARSLFRTPYETQYF. CDR3 DNA: TGTGCCAGAAGCTTATTCCGGACACCCTACGAGACCCAGTACTTC.

The chain employs TRBV30 and TRBJ2-2; TRBD1 aligns across 9 bases. Looked up from germline, CDR1 is GTSNPN and CDR2 is SVGIG (reference sequence). With V trimmed by 4 bases and J by 7 bases, 13 bases remained unmatched. The CDR3 totals 16 residues. CDR3 DNA: TGTGCCTGGACCCCCGCCGGGACAGGGTTATTCGGGGAGCTGTTTTTT. Its protein is CAWTPAGTGLFGELFF.

This clone occurred a few times. The rearrangement uses TRBV5-4 and TRBJ1-2, with TRBD1 matching over 8 bases. Germline V gene data show CDR1 as SGHNT and CDR2 as YYREEE (reference sequence). The ends lost 4 bases at V and 7 bases at J; junction bases unmatched: 6. The CDR3 is 13 amino acids. The CDR3 is CASSPGQGVGYTF. The CDR3 region has the DNA TGTGCCAGCAGCCCTGGACAGGGCGTTGGCTACACCTTC. Filled out from reference TRBV5-4 and TRBJ1-2, the complete variable domain reads ETGVTQSPTHLIKTRGQQVTLRCSSQSGHNTVSWYQQALGQGPQFIFQYYREEENGRGNFPPRFSGLQFPNYSSELNVNALELDDSALYLCASSPGQGVGYTFGSGTRLTVV.

This chain uses TRBV18 with TRBJ2-7; 9 bases line up with TRBD2. Per the germline V gene, CDR1 is KGHSH and CDR2 is LQKENI. V lost 2 bases, J lost 3 bases, and 8 bases stayed unmatched. The CDR3 loop spans 16 amino acids. This CDR3 reads CASSPFGGRANYEQYF. The CDR3 bases are TGTGCCAGCTCACCATTTGGCGGGAGGGCGAACTACGAGCAGTACTTC.

This clone was found once. The rearrangement links TRBV25-1 to TRBJ2-1; 9 bases fit TRBD2. The germline V gene encodes CDR1 MGHDK and CDR2 SYGVNS. Trimming removed 10 bases from V and 3 bases from J; junction bases left unmatched: 7. This CDR3 contains 14 residues. CDR3 protein: CAIRGGADYNEQFF. CDR3 coding DNA: TGTGCCATCCGCGGGGGGGCCGACTACAATGAGCAGTTCTTC.

The V and J genes are TRBV27 and TRBJ2-5; perhaps TRBD2 as D (6 bases). V was cut by 8 bases and J by 1 base, with 11 bases left in between. The CDR3 has 13 amino acids. Germline V gene data show CDR1 as MNHEY and CDR2 as SMNVEV (reference sequence). CDR3 sequence (DNA): TGTGCCAGCGGGGGGACCTCCCAAGAGACCCAGTACTTC. Its protein is CASGGTSQETQYF.

The rearrangement joins TRBV9 to TRBJ2-7; 7 bases are shared with TRBD2. There are 16 residues in the CDR3. Germline V CDR1 and CDR2: SGDLS, YYNGEE. J was trimmed by 7 bases and V by 4 bases; bases with no gene match: 17. CDR3 in DNA: TGTGCCAGCAGCCTTGGGGGGGACCTCCTAAACAGGGAGCAGTACTTC. Its translation: CASSLGGDLLNREQYF.

CDR3 sequence: CASSPRLGGPTDTQYF. Written as DNA, the CDR3 is TGCGCCAGCAGCCCGAGGCTGGGGGGACCCACAGATACGCAGTATTTT. The chain uses TRBV5-1 and TRBJ2-3, with TRBD2 as a possible D gene (6 bases). The CDR3 loop spans 16 amino acids. Germline V lookup: CDR1 SGHRS, CDR2 YFSETQ. V lost 4 bases, J lost 2 bases, and 17 bases lay in between.

The chain links TRBV6-6 to TRBJ2-5; 8 bases are shared with TRBD2. The CDR3 spans 12 residues. Germline V gives CDR1 MNHNY, CDR2 SVGAGI (reference sequence). J lost 5 bases, V lost 5 bases, and 1 base had no gene match. The CDR3 DNA sequence: TGTGCCAGCAGTCCGGGGGGGGAGACCCAGTACTTC. This gives the protein CASSPGGETQYF.

This chain joins TRBV6-5 and TRBJ2-4, with D perhaps TRBD2 (5 bases). V was pared by 2 bases and J by 3 bases, with 8 bases between. Germline assignment: CDR1 MNHEY and CDR2 SVGAGI. CDR3 size: 14 residues. The CDR3 here is CASSYEGSKNIQYF. In nucleotides, the CDR3 is TGTGCCAGCAGTTACGAGGGTAGCAAAAACATTCAGTACTTC.

This clone was seen only a few times. The V and J genes are TRBV7-3 and TRBJ2-7; 9 bases align to TRBD2. The length of the CDR3 is 15 residues. V was clipped by 2 bases and J by 2 bases; unmatched bases: 4. Germline-derived CDR1 and CDR2 are SGHTA and FQGTGA. CDR3 in amino acids: CASSLERGGAYEQYF. The DNA of the CDR3 is TGTGCCAGCAGCTTAGAACGCGGGGGGGCCTACGAGCAGTACTTC.

The rearrangement links TRBV6-6 to TRBJ2-7; 10 bases fit TRBD2. The germline gives CDR1 MNHNY, CDR2 SVGAGI (reference sequence). J was trimmed by 2 bases and V by 7 bases; bases with no gene match: 8. CDR3 length: 15 residues. The CDR3: CASTRDLAGAYEQYF. CDR3 sequence (DNA): TGTGCCAGCACCCGAGACCTAGCGGGAGCCTACGAGCAGTACTTC.

The V gene is TRBV27, the J gene TRBJ1-1, with 7 bases that match TRBD1. This CDR3 has 14 amino acids. The germline gives CDR1 MNHEY, CDR2 SMNVEV (reference sequence). The trim removed 2 bases at V and 1 base at J, leaving 1 base unmatched. The CDR3 sequence is CASSLQGGNTEAFF. CDR3 coding DNA: TGTGCCAGCAGTTTACAGGGGGGGAACACTGAAGCTTTCTTT.

V and J are TRBV7-9 and TRBJ1-5, with 9 bases fitting TRBD1. This CDR3 contains 15 residues. The J segment lost 2 bases and the V segment lost 6 bases, leaving 5 bases of the junction unmatched. Germline V gene data show CDR1 as SEHNR and CDR2 as FQNEAQ (reference sequence). CDR3 residues: CASSLTGGGNQPQHF. Here the CDR3 DNA reads TGTGCCAGCAGTTTGACAGGGGGGGGCAATCAGCCCCAGCATTTT.

The J gene is TRBJ2-7, the V gene TRBV6-5; D is possibly TRBD1 (5 bases). The CDR3 extends over 14 amino acids. CDR1 MNHEY and CDR2 SVGAGI come from the germline V gene. V was clipped by 0 bases and J by 2 bases, with 8 bases between them. CDR3 residues: CASSYSTQAYEQYF. DNA for the CDR3: TGTGCCAGCAGTTACTCGACACAGGCCTACGAGCAGTACTTC.

The chain employs TRBV5-1 and TRBJ2-1; TRBD2 aligns across 10 bases. The germline V gene has CDR1 SGHRS and CDR2 YFSETQ. J lost 3 bases, V lost 4 bases, and 7 bases had no gene match. This CDR3 has 16 residues. This CDR3 reads CASSPLSGGGYNEQFF. CDR3 bases: TGCGCCAGCAGCCCCCTGAGCGGGGGGGGCTACAATGAGCAGTTCTTC.

This clone was observed a single time. This chain uses TRBV29-1 with TRBJ2-3, with 11 bases fitting TRBD1. The V gene end was trimmed by 7 bases and the J gene end by 3 bases; junction bases not matched to a gene: 6. Looked up from germline, CDR1 is SQVTM and CDR2 is ANQGSEA. The CDR3 contains 14 residues. The CDR3 bases are TGCAGCGCATCGGGACAGGGGGGAACAGATACGCAGTATTTT. This codes for CSASGQGGTDTQYF.

The chain is built from TRBV19 and TRBJ1-4; perhaps TRBD1 as D (6 bases). There are 18 residues in the CDR3. The germline CDR1 and CDR2 sequences are LNHDA and SQIVND (reference sequence). V was shortened by 6 bases and J by 1 base, with 21 bases between the two germline ends. In DNA, the CDR3 is TGTGCCAGTAGCATGGGGCCTCCCGGCAGGGGAACTAATGAAAAACTGTTTTTT. Its translation: CASSMGPPGRGTNEKLFF. Variable domain in full (rest from reference TRBV19 and TRBJ1-4): DGGITQSPKYLFRKEGQNVTLSCEQNLNHDAMYWYRQDPGQGLRLIYYSQIVNDFQKGDIAEGYSVSREKKESFPLTVTSAQKNPTAFYLCASSMGPPGRGTNEKLFFGSGTQLSVL.